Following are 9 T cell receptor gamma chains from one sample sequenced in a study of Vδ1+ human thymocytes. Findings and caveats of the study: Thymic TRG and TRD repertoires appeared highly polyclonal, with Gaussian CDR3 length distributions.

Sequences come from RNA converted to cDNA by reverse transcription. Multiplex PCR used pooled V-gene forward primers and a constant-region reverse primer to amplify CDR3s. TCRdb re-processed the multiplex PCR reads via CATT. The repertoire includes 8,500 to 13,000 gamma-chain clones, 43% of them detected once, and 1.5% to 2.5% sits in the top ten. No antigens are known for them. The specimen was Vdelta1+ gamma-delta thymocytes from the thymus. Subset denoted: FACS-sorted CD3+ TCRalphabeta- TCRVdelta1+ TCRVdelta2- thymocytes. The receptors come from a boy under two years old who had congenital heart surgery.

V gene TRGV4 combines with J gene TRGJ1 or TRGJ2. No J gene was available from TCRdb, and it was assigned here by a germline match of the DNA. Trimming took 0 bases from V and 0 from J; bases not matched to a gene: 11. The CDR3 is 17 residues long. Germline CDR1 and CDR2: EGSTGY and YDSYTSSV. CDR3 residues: CATWDGQTQMNYYKKLF. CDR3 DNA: TGTGCCACCTGGGATGGGCAAACTCAAATGAATTATTATAAGAAACTCTTT.

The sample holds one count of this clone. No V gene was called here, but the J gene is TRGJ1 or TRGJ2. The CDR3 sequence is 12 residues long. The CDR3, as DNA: TGTGCCACCTTTGAATTATACTATAAGAAACTCTTT. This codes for CATFELYYKKLF.

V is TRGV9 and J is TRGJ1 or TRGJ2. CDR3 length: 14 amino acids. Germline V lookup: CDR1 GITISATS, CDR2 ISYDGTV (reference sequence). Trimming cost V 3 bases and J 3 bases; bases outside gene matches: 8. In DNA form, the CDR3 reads TGTGCCTTGTGGGAGCCTGCACCTTATTATAAGAAACTCTTT. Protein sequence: CALWEPAPYYKKLF.

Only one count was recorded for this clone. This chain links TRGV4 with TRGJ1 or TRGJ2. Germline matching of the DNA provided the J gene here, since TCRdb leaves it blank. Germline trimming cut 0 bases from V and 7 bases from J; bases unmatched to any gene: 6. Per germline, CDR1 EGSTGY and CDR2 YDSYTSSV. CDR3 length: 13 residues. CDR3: CATWDGRLYKKLF. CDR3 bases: TGTGCCACCTGGGATGGGCGTTTATATAAGAAACTCTTT.

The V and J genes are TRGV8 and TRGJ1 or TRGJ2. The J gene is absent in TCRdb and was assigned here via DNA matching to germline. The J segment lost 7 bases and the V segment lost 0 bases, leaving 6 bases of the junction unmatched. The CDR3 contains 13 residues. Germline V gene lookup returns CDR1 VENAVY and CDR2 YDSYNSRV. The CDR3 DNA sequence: TGTGCCACCTGGGATAGGCGGGAATATAAGAAACTCTTT. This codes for CATWDRREYKKLF.

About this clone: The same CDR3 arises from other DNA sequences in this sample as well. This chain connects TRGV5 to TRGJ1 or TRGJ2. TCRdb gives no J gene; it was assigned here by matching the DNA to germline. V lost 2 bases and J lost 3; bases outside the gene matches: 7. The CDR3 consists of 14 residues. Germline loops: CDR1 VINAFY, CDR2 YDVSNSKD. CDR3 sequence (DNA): TGTGCCACCTGGGACAAACTCCCTTATTATAAGAAACTCTTT. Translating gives CATWDKLPYYKKLF.

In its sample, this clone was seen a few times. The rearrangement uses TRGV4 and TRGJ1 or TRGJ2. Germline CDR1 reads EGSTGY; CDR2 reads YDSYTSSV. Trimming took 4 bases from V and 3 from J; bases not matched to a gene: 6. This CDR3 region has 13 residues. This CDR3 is CATWDHPYYKKLF. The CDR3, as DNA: TGTGCCACCTGGGACCACCCTTATTATAAGAAACTCTTT.

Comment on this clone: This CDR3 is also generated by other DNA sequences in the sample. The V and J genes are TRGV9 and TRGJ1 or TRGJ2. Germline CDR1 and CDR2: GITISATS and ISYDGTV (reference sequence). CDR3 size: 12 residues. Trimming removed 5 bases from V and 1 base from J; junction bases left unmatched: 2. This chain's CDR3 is CALWGNYYKKLF. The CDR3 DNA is TGTGCCTTGTGGGGTAATTATTATAAGAAACTCTTT.

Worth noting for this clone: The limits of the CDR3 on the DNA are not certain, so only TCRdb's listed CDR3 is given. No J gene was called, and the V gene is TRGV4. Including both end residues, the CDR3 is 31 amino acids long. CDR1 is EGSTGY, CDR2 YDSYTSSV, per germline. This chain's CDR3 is CATWDGRGIRNSLAVEQHLLSQVSIGRIQHF.